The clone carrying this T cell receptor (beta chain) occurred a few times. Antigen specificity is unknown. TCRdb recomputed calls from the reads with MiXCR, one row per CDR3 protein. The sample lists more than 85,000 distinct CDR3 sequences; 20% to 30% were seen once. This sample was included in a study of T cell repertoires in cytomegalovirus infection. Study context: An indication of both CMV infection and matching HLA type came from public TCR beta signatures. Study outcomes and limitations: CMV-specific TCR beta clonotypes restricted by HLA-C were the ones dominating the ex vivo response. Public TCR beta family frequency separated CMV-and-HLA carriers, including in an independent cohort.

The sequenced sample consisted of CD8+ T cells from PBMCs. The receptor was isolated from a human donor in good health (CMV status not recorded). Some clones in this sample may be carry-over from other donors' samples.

CDR3 protein: CASSKDRGLVGELFF. For the CDR3, the DNA is TGTGCCAGTAGTAAGGACAGGGGGCTGGTCGGGGAGCTGTTTTTT. V usage is TRBV19 and J usage is TRBJ2-2; TRBD1 agrees at 11 bases. V gave up 4 bases and J gave up 7 bases; unmatched junction bases: 5. The germline V gene encodes CDR1 LNHDA and CDR2 SQIVND (reference sequence). The CDR3 sequence is 15 residues long.